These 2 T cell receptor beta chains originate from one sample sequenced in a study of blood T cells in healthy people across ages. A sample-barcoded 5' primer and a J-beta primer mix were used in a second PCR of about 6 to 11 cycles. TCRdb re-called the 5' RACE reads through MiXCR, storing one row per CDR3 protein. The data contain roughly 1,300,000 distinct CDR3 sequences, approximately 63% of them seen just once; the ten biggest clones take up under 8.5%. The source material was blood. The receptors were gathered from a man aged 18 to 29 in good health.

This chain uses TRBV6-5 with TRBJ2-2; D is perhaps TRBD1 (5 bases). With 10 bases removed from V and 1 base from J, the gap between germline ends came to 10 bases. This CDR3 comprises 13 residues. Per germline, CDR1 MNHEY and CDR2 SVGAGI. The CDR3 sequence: CATLRGNTGELFF. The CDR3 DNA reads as TGTGCCACCCTAAGGGGGAACACCGGGGAGCTGTTTTTT.

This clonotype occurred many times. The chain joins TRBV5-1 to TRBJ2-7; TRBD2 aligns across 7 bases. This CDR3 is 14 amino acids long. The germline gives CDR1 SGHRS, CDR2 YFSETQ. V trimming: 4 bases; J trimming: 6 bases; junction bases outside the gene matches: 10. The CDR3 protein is CASSRGERGREQYF. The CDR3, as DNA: TGCGCCAGCAGCCGAGGCGAGCGGGGACGCGAGCAGTACTTC.